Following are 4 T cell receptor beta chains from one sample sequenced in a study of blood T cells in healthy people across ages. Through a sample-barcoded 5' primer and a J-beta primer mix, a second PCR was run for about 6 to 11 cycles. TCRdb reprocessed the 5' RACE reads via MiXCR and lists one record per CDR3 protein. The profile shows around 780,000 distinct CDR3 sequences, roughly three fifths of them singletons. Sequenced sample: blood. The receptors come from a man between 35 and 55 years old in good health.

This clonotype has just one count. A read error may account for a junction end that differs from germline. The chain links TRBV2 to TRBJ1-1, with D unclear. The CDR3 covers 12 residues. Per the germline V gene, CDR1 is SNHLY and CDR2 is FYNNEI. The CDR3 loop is CAVATVNTEAFF. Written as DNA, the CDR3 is TGCGCCGTGGCAACAGTGAACACTGAAGCTTTCTTT.

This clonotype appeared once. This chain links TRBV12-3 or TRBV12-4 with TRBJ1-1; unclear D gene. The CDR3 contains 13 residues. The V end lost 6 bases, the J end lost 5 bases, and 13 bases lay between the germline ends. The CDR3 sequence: CASRIQTTTEAFF. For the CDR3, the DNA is TGTGCCAGCAGGATACAGACGACAACTGAAGCTTTCTTT.

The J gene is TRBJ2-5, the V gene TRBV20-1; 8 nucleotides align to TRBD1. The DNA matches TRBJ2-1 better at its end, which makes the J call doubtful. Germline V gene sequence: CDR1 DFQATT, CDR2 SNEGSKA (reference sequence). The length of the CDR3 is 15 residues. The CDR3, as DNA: TGCAGTGCTAGCCGGGACAGGATGACCCAAGAGACCCAGTTCTTC. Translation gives CSASRDRMTQETQFF.

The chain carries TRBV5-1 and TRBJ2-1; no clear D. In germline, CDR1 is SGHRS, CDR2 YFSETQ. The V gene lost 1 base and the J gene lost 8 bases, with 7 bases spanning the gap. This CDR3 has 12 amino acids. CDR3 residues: CASSLFFDEQFF. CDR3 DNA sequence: TGCGCCAGCAGCTTGTTTTTCGATGAGCAGTTCTTC.